The 17 T cell receptor beta chains below were found in one sample sequenced in a study of immune evolution from preneoplasia to lung adenocarcinoma (dated by TCRdb to the early 2020s). To prepare the library, the immunoSEQ multiplex PCR assay was applied. TCRdb obtained this table from immuneACCESS and retained in-frame rearrangements with V and J assigned. These tables miss some clones; where compared with another copy, unresolved V genes account for less than half of the shortfall, and the remainder is unexplained. This sample is represented by around 8,200 clones; more than 75% of them were singletons. Together, the top ten hold 2.8% of the sample. Sequencing was performed on FFPE minimally invasive lung adenocarcinoma tissue. Per the publication, the cell subset or site label means: micro-invasive lung adenocarcinoma (MIA). All receptors derive from a person aged 70 to 80 with lung adenocarcinoma.

This chain joins TRBV6-1 and TRBJ2-3, with D tentatively TRBD1 (6 bases). Trimming pared 4 bases from V and 0 bases from J, leaving 11 bases between. The CDR3 consists of 15 residues. Germline lookup yields CDR1 MNHNS and CDR2 SASEGT. The CDR3 bases are TGTGCCAGCAGTGTTTCAGGGGTTAGCACAGATACGCAGTATTTT. Amino acid sequence: CASSVSGVSTDTQYF.

The chain couples TRBV28 to TRBJ1-1; 7 bases line up with TRBD1. CDR3 size: 14 residues. Trimming took 10 bases from V and 4 from J; bases not matched to a gene: 12. In germline, CDR1 is MDHEN, CDR2 SYDVKM. CDR3 DNA: TGTGCCACCTCACCCGACAGGGAGGGCACTGAAGCTTTCTTT. Protein sequence: CATSPDREGTEAFF. The full variable domain, rest sourced from reference TRBV28 and TRBJ1-1, is DVKVTQSSRYLVKRTGEKVFLECVQDMDHENMFWYRQDPGLGLRLIYFSYDVKMKEKGDIPEGYSVSREKKERFSLILESASTNQTSMYLCATSPDREGTEAFFGQGTRLTVV.

This sequence joins TRBV5-1 and TRBJ1-3, with TRBD1 identical over 9 bases. Per germline, CDR1 SGHRS and CDR2 YFSETQ. This CDR3 has 15 amino acids. With 3 bases clipped from V and 6 bases from J, the junction kept 7 bases outside the gene matches. CDR3 protein: CASSSTGTGINTIYF. The CDR3 coding sequence is TGCGCCAGCAGCTCAACCGGGACAGGGATAAACACCATATATTTT.

This rearrangement joins TRBV10-2 to TRBJ2-7; 12 bases match TRBD1. V lost 3 bases and J lost 7; bases outside the gene matches: 7. This CDR3 contains 15 residues. Germline CDR1 is WSHSY and CDR2 is SAAADI. CDR3 nucleotides: TGCGCCAGCAGTGAATATGGGACAGGGGGCAGGGAGCAGTACTTC. Residues: CASSEYGTGGREQYF.

This clone was observed a handful of times. CDR3 residues: CASSVTGYGYTF. The CDR3 DNA reads as TGTGCCAGCAGCGTGACAGGGTATGGCTACACCTTC. The chain combines TRBV7-9 with TRBJ1-2, with 7 bases matching TRBD1. This CDR3 spans 12 amino acids. Germline V gene sequence: CDR1 SEHNR, CDR2 FQNEAQ (reference sequence). V gave up 5 bases and J gave up 5 bases; unmatched junction bases: 2.

This rearrangement joins TRBV2 to TRBJ2-2; D is possibly TRBD2 (6 bases). This CDR3 has 14 amino acids. The V and J ends lost 5 bases and 6 bases respectively, with 13 bases between them. Germline CDR1 and CDR2: SNHLY and FYNNEI. The CDR3 region has the DNA TGTGCCAGCAGTACCGGGGGTTTCTCCGGGGAGCTGTTTTTT. As protein: CASSTGGFSGELFF.

This chain uses TRBV2 with TRBJ1-6, with D maybe TRBD1 (5 bases). Germline V gene data show CDR1 as SNHLY and CDR2 as FYNNEI. V lost 4 bases and J lost 6, with 13 bases in between. The CDR3 loop spans 15 amino acids. The CDR3 spells CASSGEGQGNSPLHF. CDR3 DNA: TGTGCCAGCAGTGGGGAGGGGCAAGGTAATTCACCCCTCCACTTT.

The genes are TRBV7-9 and TRBJ2-1, with 11 bases fitting TRBD2. The CDR3 is 15 amino acids. V gave up 5 bases and J gave up 2 bases; unmatched junction bases: 2. Germline lookup yields CDR1 SEHNR and CDR2 FQNEAQ (reference sequence). The CDR3, as DNA: TGTGCCAGCAGCCCGACTAGCGGGGCCTACAATGAGCAGTTCTTC. This translates into CASSPTSGAYNEQFF. Drawing the rest from reference TRBV7-9 and TRBJ2-1, the complete variable domain is DTGVSQNPRHKITKRGQNVTFRCDPISEHNRLYWYRQTLGQGPEFLTYFQNEAQLEKSRLLSDRFSAERPKGSFSTLEIQRTEQGDSAMYLCASSPTSGAYNEQFFGPGTRLTVL.

The chain employs TRBV6-1 and TRBJ1-2; 9 nucleotides match TRBD1. Germline V gene lookup returns CDR1 MNHNS and CDR2 SASEGT. The CDR3 has 15 residues. V lost 6 bases, J lost 7 bases, and 12 bases stayed unmatched. The CDR3 nucleotides are TGTGCCAGCAGCGATAGGGGACAGGGTGTTGGTGGCTACACCTTC. Encoded protein: CASSDRGQGVGGYTF.

This clone is a singleton in its sample. The rearrangement joins TRBV6-6 to TRBJ2-2, with D unresolved. V was trimmed by 5 bases and J by 1 base, leaving 8 bases between them. The CDR3 is made up of 14 amino acids. Germline CDR1 MNHNY, CDR2 SVGAGI (reference sequence). The CDR3 is CASSPGWNTGELFF. The CDR3 nucleotides are TGTGCCAGCAGTCCCGGGTGGAACACCGGGGAGCTGTTTTTT.

The chain combines TRBV29-1 with TRBJ2-2; TRBD1 might be the D (5 bases). The CDR3 has 15 residues. V lost 5 bases to trimming and J lost 2 bases, with 15 bases between them. CDR1 and CDR2 from the germline V gene are SQVTM and ANQGSEA. This chain's CDR3 is CSVYSWTTNTGELFF. CDR3 nucleotides: TGCAGCGTTTATTCATGGACAACCAACACCGGGGAGCTGTTTTTT.

The chain is built from TRBV6-1 and TRBJ1-3; D ambiguous. V shed 1 base and J shed 6 bases, with 4 bases lying between them. The CDR3 is 12 amino acids. In germline, CDR1 is MNHNS, CDR2 SASEGT. The CDR3 loop is CASSEVINTIYF. CDR3 nucleotide sequence: TGTGCCAGCAGTGAAGTTATAAACACCATATATTTT.

This clone has a single count. This chain connects TRBV11-1 to TRBJ2-1, with 7 bases aligning to TRBD1. The length of the CDR3 is 16 residues. V gave up 5 bases and J gave up 7 bases; unmatched junction bases: 14. CDR1 and CDR2 (germline): SGHAT, FQDESV (reference sequence). The CDR3 nucleotides are TGTGCCAGCAGCCCAGGGACAGCGGCTTTGGGGAATGAGCAGTTCTTC. Translated: CASSPGTAALGNEQFF.

The rearrangement joins TRBV28 to TRBJ2-7; a possible D gene is TRBD1 (6 bases). Germline CDR1 and CDR2: MDHEN and SYDVKM. Trimming left V 2 bases short and J 7 bases short, with 15 bases between. The CDR3 has 14 amino acids. This chain's CDR3 is CASSLGRGMWEQYF. CDR3 coding DNA: TGTGCCAGCAGTTTAGGCAGGGGTATGTGGGAGCAGTACTTC. Full variable domain (outside the CDR3, taken from reference TRBV28 and TRBJ2-7): DVKVTQSSRYLVKRTGEKVFLECVQDMDHENMFWYRQDPGLGLRLIYFSYDVKMKEKGDIPEGYSVSREKKERFSLILESASTNQTSMYLCASSLGRGMWEQYFGPGTRLTVT.

The chain employs TRBV30 and TRBJ2-5; tentatively, D is TRBD1 (5 bases). The CDR3 covers 13 residues. Trimming left V 4 bases short and J 5 bases short, with 14 bases between. Germline assignment: CDR1 GTSNPN and CDR2 SVGIG (reference sequence). CDR3 nucleotides: TGTGCCTGGAACAAACGGACAACGGAGACCCAGTACTTC. This gives the protein CAWNKRTTETQYF.

The genes are TRBV23-1 and TRBJ1-1; D is uncertain. TRBV23-1 is known as an ORF, though its function is uncertain. Trimming pared 2 bases from V and 11 bases from J, leaving 6 bases between. The CDR3 is 10 residues long. The CDR3 here is CASSQGRAFF. DNA of the CDR3: TGCGCCAGCAGTCAAGGACGGGCTTTCTTT.

This clone has a handful of counts. The chain links TRBV4-1 to TRBJ2-1; 8 bases map to TRBD1. The CDR3 runs 15 residues. CDR1 is MGHRA, CDR2 YSYEKL, per germline. The J segment lost 8 bases and the V segment lost 1 base, leaving 7 bases of the junction unmatched. CDR3 sequence reads: CASSQGQGTEHEQFF. The CDR3 DNA sequence: TGCGCCAGCAGCCAAGGACAGGGGACGGAGCATGAGCAGTTCTTC.